These 2 T cell receptor beta chains share one sample of origin, sequenced in a study of cytomegalovirus exposure and HLA in healthy donors. The PCR employed 60 Vbeta primers together with 13 Jbeta primers. Assay used: immunoSEQ multiplex PCR; TCRdb lists only in-frame clones, some missing. This sample has 180,000 or so clones; approximately 83% occur once, and the top ten carry about 10%. Input material: PBMCs. The receptor set was obtained from a young man in good health and CMV-seropositive.

CDR3 region: CASSSHRGTEAFF. CDR3 DNA sequence: TGTGCCAGCAGTTCTCACCGGGGCACTGAAGCTTTCTTT. The rearrangement joins TRBV7-2 to TRBJ1-1; no definite D call. Trimming shortened V by 6 bases and J by 4 bases, and 12 bases separated the two germline ends. The CDR3 has 13 amino acids. The germline CDR1 and CDR2 sequences are SGHTA and FQGNSA.

CDR3 DNA sequence: TGTGCCAGCAGTAACCCCCCGGTCTCCTACAATGAGCAGTTCTTC. This encodes CASSNPPVSYNEQFF. The rearrangement uses TRBV5-4 and TRBJ2-1; D remains ambiguous. The germline gives CDR1 SGHNT, CDR2 YYREEE (reference sequence). The length of the CDR3 is 15 residues. V lost 5 bases and J lost 0, with 12 bases in between.